The clone carrying this T cell receptor (beta chain) was recorded once. This record belongs to a study of cytomegalovirus exposure and HLA in healthy donors. This CDR3 comprises 13 residues. Germline lookup yields CDR1 ENHRY and CDR2 SYGVKD. Trimming left V 6 bases short and J 0 bases short, with 9 bases between. Vbeta (60) and Jbeta (13) primers were used in the PCR. Using immunoSEQ multiplex PCR, the repertoire was profiled, and TCRdb retains in-frame clones only, with some absent. The sample carries 95,000 to 120,000 clones, around 77% recorded once. The chain has TRBV10-3 and TRBJ2-7, with D possibly matching TRBD1 (5 bases). The sample taken for sequencing was PBMCs. The sequence came from a woman in her 30s in good health and CMV-seropositive. The CDR3 region has the DNA TGTGCCATCAGCTTAGACAGCTCCTACGAGCAGTACTTC. Protein product: CAISLDSSYEQYF.